A single sample is the source of the 29 T cell receptor beta chains below, sequenced in a study of T cells in Graves' hyperthyroidism and ophthalmopathy. Researchers amplified the TCR beta CDR3 regions from RNA transcripts. The HTBI primer set served for first-round RT-PCR of the TCR CDR3. Each CDR3 protein gets one entry after TCRdb re-called the multiplex PCR reads with MiXCR. The sample lists over 150,000 distinct CDR3 sequences; 17% were seen once. The specimen sequenced was blood. The source of these receptors is a woman aged 45 to 65 with Graves' hyperthyroidism.

The chain employs TRBV27 and TRBJ1-6; D unclear. Looked up from germline, CDR1 is MNHEY and CDR2 is SMNVEV (reference sequence). V shed 6 bases and J shed 3 bases, with 9 bases lying between them. CDR3 size: 14 residues. The CDR3 loop reads CASRKTRYNSPLHF. CDR3 bases: TGTGCCAGCAGAAAGACACGCTATAATTCACCCCTCCACTTT.

This clonotype was recorded many times. V gene TRBV10-3 combines with J gene TRBJ1-1, with D unclear. Germline V CDR1 and CDR2: ENHRY, SYGVKD. Trimming pared 10 bases from V and 1 base from J, leaving 10 bases between. This CDR3 is built from 12 residues. The CDR3 sequence is CATHTANTEAFF. CDR3 DNA sequence: TGTGCCACACATACAGCGAACACTGAAGCTTTCTTT.

This clonotype has a handful of counts. This rearrangement joins TRBV7-9 to TRBJ1-4; D is undetermined. V was pared by 5 bases and J by 8 bases, with 6 bases between. This CDR3 comprises 11 residues. The germline V gene has CDR1 SEHNR and CDR2 FQNEAQ (reference sequence). CDR3 DNA sequence: TGTGCCAGCAGCAGGAACGAAAAACTGTTTTTT. Residues: CASSRNEKLFF.

This clonotype was detected many times. The V and J genes are TRBV12-3 or TRBV12-4 and TRBJ2-7, with D perhaps assigned TRBD1 or TRBD2 (5 bases each). This CDR3 has 13 amino acids. Trimming cost V 5 bases and J 2 bases, with 10 bases left between them. The CDR3 DNA is TGTGCCAGCAGTACCCAGGGACCCTACGAGCAGTACTTC. Translating gives CASSTQGPYEQYF.

This rearrangement joins TRBV19 to TRBJ2-2; perhaps TRBD1 as D (6 bases). V was cut by 3 bases and J by 6 bases, with 8 bases left in between. Germline values: CDR1 LNHDA, CDR2 SQIVND (reference sequence). The CDR3 length is 13 residues. The CDR3 is CASSMGHPGELFF. The CDR3 DNA is TGTGCCAGTAGTATGGGACATCCCGGGGAGCTGTTTTTT.

This chain connects TRBV4-1 to TRBJ2-5; D is uncertain. Deletions cut 4 bases from V and 2 bases from J, with 14 bases between. The CDR3 has 15 amino acids. Germline-derived CDR1 and CDR2 are MGHRA and YSYEKL. CDR3 region: CASSPPDALQETQYF. In DNA form, the CDR3 reads TGCGCCAGCAGCCCCCCCGATGCGTTACAAGAGACCCAGTACTTC.

This clonotype turned up a few times. The CDR3 region is CASSLDAGNEQFF. As DNA, the CDR3 is TGTGCCAGCAGCTTAGACGCGGGGAATGAGCAGTTCTTC. The chain couples TRBV7-9 to TRBJ2-1; weak D call: TRBD2 (6 bases). The V end was cut by 1 base, the J end by 7 bases, with 8 bases between. CDR1 and CDR2 (germline): SEHNR, FQNEAQ (reference sequence). This CDR3 is built from 13 residues.

This chain connects TRBV19 to TRBJ1-2, with 9 bases identical to TRBD1. V lost 4 bases and J lost 7; bases outside the gene matches: 13. The V gene's germline CDR1 is LNHDA and CDR2 SQIVND (reference sequence). This CDR3 has 16 residues. As DNA, the CDR3 is TGTGCCAGTAGTAACTCCGGGACAGGGTCCATTTTTGGCTACACCTTC. It specifies CASSNSGTGSIFGYTF.

The CDR3 DNA is TGTGCCAGCAGCCGCGCTGGGCTGTGGAAGAACACTGAAGCTTTCTTT. Protein sequence: CASSRAGLWKNTEAFF. The chain joins TRBV5-6 to TRBJ1-1, with D unclear. Germline assignment: CDR1 SGHDT and CDR2 YYEEEE. V lost 4 bases and J 1 base, leaving 17 bases between the germline ends. This CDR3 has 16 amino acids. Together with reference TRBV5-6 and TRBJ1-1, the CDR3 gives the full variable domain: DAGVTQSPTHLIKTRGQQVTLRCSPKSGHDTVSWYQQALGQGPQFIFQYYEEEERQRGNFPDRFSGHQFPNYSSELNVNALLLGDSALYLCASSRAGLWKNTEAFFGQGTRLTVV.

This clonotype occurred many times. This rearrangement joins TRBV12-3 or TRBV12-4 to TRBJ2-1; 8 nucleotides match TRBD2. The V segment lost 2 bases and the J segment 7 bases; nucleotides outside the gene matches: 7. This CDR3 has 15 residues. CDR3 in amino acids: CASSLRREAINEQFF. DNA of the CDR3: TGTGCCAGCAGTTTACGGCGGGAGGCCATTAATGAGCAGTTCTTC.

This clonotype has more than one count but fewer than ten. It may be a read error: a sequence one base away is much more abundant. Since the CDR3 does not end with the conserved phenylalanine or tryptophan, this likely comes from a read error. The chain has TRBV6-1 and TRBJ2-1, with 11 bases that match TRBD2. Germline assignment: CDR1 MNHNS and CDR2 SASEGT. This CDR3 is built from 16 residues. V shed 2 bases, J shed 4 bases, and the junction held 4 bases outside the gene matches. The CDR3 is CASSEPSGRPYNEQFL. Written as DNA, the CDR3 is TGTGCCAGCAGTGAACCTAGCGGGAGGCCTTACAATGAGCAGTTCCTC.

This clonotype has ten or more counts. The chain employs TRBV5-1 and TRBJ2-1; D is possibly TRBD1 or TRBD2 (6 bases each). The CDR3 runs 13 residues. Deletions cut 5 bases from V and 10 bases from J, with 16 bases between. Germline loops: CDR1 SGHRS, CDR2 YFSETQ. The CDR3 DNA is TGCGCCAGCAGTCCGGTTTTAGGGGGGGAGCAGTTCTTC. Translating gives CASSPVLGGEQFF.

CDR3 residues: CATSVVTSGPSSYNEQFF. The CDR3 DNA sequence: TGTGCCACCAGTGTTGTGACTAGCGGGCCTAGCTCCTACAATGAGCAGTTCTTC. This chain joins TRBV24-1 and TRBJ2-1, with 10 bases that match TRBD2. V gave up 5 bases and J gave up 0 bases; unmatched junction bases: 9. The CDR3 spans 18 residues. CDR1 is KGHDR and CDR2 is SFDVKD in the germline V gene.

This clonotype was recorded at least ten times. The V and J genes are TRBV20-1 and TRBJ2-7; TRBD2 matches at 14 bases. Per germline, CDR1 DFQATT and CDR2 SNEGSKA (reference sequence). There are 16 residues in the CDR3. V lost 5 bases to trimming and J lost 4 bases; unmatched junction nucleotides: 10. In DNA, the CDR3 is TGCAGTGCTTCCGGGACTAGCGGGAGTGAAAGGTACGAGCAGTACTTC. Translated: CSASGTSGSERYEQYF.

There are many counts of this clonotype. The rearrangement uses TRBV11-2 and TRBJ2-3, with D tentatively TRBD2 (5 bases). Germline CDR1 is SGHAT and CDR2 is FQNNGV. The CDR3 loop spans 15 amino acids. Trimming stripped 5 bases from V and 6 bases from J, with 18 bases between. CDR3 in DNA: TGTGCCAGCAGCCCACGGCGGGTCGACGGGGATACGCAGTATTTT. Encoded protein: CASSPRRVDGDTQYF.

CDR3 residues: CSVEDLETGGSDEQFF. DNA of the CDR3: TGCAGCGTTGAAGATCTTGAGACAGGGGGTTCGGATGAGCAGTTCTTC. This chain uses TRBV29-1 with TRBJ2-1; 9 bases align to TRBD1. The CDR3 is 16 amino acids. V shed 0 bases, J shed 8 bases, and the junction held 11 bases outside the gene matches. CDR1 is SQVTM, CDR2 ANQGSEA, per germline.

V gene TRBV20-1 combines with J gene TRBJ2-7, with 12 bases matching TRBD2. Germline values: CDR1 DFQATT, CDR2 SNEGSKA (reference sequence). CDR3 size: 14 residues. Trimming cost V 3 bases and J 4 bases; bases outside gene matches: 4. The CDR3 DNA follows: TGCAGTGCTAGTTGGACTAGCGGGATATACGAGCAGTACTTC. Amino acid sequence: CSASWTSGIYEQYF.

This clonotype was counted ten times or more. The chain joins TRBV20-1 to TRBJ2-2; 7 bases match TRBD2. V shed 3 bases, J shed 4 bases, and the junction held 8 bases outside the gene matches. The CDR3 has 15 residues. Germline lookup yields CDR1 DFQATT and CDR2 SNEGSKA (reference sequence). The CDR3 spells CSARRQGGPTGELFF. CDR3 bases: TGCAGTGCTAGGAGGCAGGGAGGGCCCACCGGGGAGCTGTTTTTT.

The sample holds many counts of this clonotype. The DNA for the CDR3 is TGTGCCAGCAGCCATATGACCGGGACAGGGGACGCAGATACGCAGTATTTT. It encodes CASSHMTGTGDADTQYF. The genes are TRBV7-9 and TRBJ2-3, with 10 bases aligning to TRBD1. The CDR3 is 17 amino acids. From germline, CDR1 is SEHNR and CDR2 FQNEAQ (reference sequence). J lost 4 bases, V lost 5 bases, and 12 bases had no gene match.

This clonotype occurred a few times. The chain joins TRBV30 to TRBJ1-5; 7 nucleotides agree with TRBD1. Germline V gives CDR1 GTSNPN, CDR2 SVGIG (reference sequence). J gave up 5 bases and V 2 bases, and 3 bases lay outside the gene matches. This CDR3 is built from 13 residues. The CDR3 DNA reads as TGTGCCTGGAGTTACAGGGGCTATCAGCCCCAGCATTTT. Its translation is CAWSYRGYQPQHF.

Many counts were recorded for this clonotype. The chain uses TRBV12-3 or TRBV12-4 and TRBJ2-1; 10 nucleotides line up with TRBD2. Losses at the gene ends were 7 bases for V and 5 bases for J; bases not matched to a gene: 5. The CDR3 extends over 14 amino acids. The CDR3 coding sequence is TGTGCCAGCACCTTGGGACTAGCGAACAATGAGCAGTTCTTC. Translating it yields CASTLGLANNEQFF.

This clonotype was recorded at least ten times. The genes are TRBV27 and TRBJ2-3, with D possibly being TRBD1 or TRBD2 (5 bases each). Trimming stripped 6 bases from V and 2 bases from J, with 15 bases between. Per germline, CDR1 MNHEY and CDR2 SMNVEV (reference sequence). The CDR3 is made up of 15 amino acids. DNA for the CDR3: TGTGCCAGCAGCTCTATGGGACGGGACACAGATACGCAGTATTTT. This gives the protein CASSSMGRDTDTQYF.

This clonotype was seen at least ten times. The rearrangement links TRBV3-1 to TRBJ2-7, with 9 bases lining up with TRBD1. V lost 4 bases, J lost 6 bases, and 4 bases stayed unmatched. Germline V gives CDR1 LGHDT, CDR2 YNNKEL (reference sequence). The CDR3 extends over 13 amino acids. The CDR3 nucleotides are TGTGCCAGCAGCCTTTCGGACAGGGGCGAGCAGTACTTC. It translates to CASSLSDRGEQYF.

This clonotype appeared a few times. The V gene is TRBV3-1, the J gene TRBJ2-5, with 9 bases matching TRBD2. Germline V gene data show CDR1 as LGHDT and CDR2 as YNNKEL (reference sequence). Trimming cost V 0 bases and J 5 bases; bases outside gene matches: 13. There are 18 residues in the CDR3. The CDR3 loop reads CASSQDRGSGSQGETQYF. The DNA of the CDR3 is TGTGCCAGCAGCCAAGATAGGGGTAGCGGGAGTCAGGGGGAGACCCAGTACTTC.

Many counts were recorded for this clonotype. The gene calls are TRBV15 and TRBJ2-2, with 7 bases that match TRBD2. This CDR3 region has 16 residues. The germline V gene encodes CDR1 LNHNV and CDR2 YYDKDF (reference sequence). Trimming at V came to 1 base and at J to 5 bases, leaving 7 bases not matched to a gene. CDR3 loop: CATSRGLAAITGELFF. The CDR3 coding sequence is TGTGCCACCAGCAGAGGCCTAGCGGCTATAACCGGGGAGCTGTTTTTT.

At least ten counts were recorded for this clonotype. This chain uses TRBV30 with TRBJ2-2; D uncertain. Germline CDR1 reads GTSNPN; CDR2 reads SVGIG (reference sequence). The V end was cut by 5 bases, the J end by 0 bases, with 7 bases between. The CDR3 totals 13 residues. The CDR3 region is CAWFKPNTGELFF. The CDR3 bases are TGTGCCTGGTTCAAACCGAACACCGGGGAGCTGTTTTTT.

This clonotype was found a few times. The rearrangement uses TRBV5-1 and TRBJ2-1; D might be TRBD2 (5 bases). Germline assignment: CDR1 SGHRS and CDR2 YFSETQ. The CDR3 totals 12 residues. Trimming left V 2 bases short and J 9 bases short, with 9 bases between. CDR3 amino acids: CASSLMEAEQFF. CDR3 DNA sequence: TGCGCCAGCAGCTTAATGGAGGCTGAGCAGTTCTTC.

This clonotype was seen only a few times. CDR3 region: CASSVDGIYGYTF. CDR3 in DNA: TGTGCCAGCAGTGTCGACGGTATCTATGGCTACACCTTC. V and J are TRBV2 and TRBJ1-2; no firm D call. CDR3 length: 13 residues. Germline-derived CDR1 and CDR2 are SNHLY and FYNNEI. V was clipped by 4 bases and J by 4 bases, with 10 bases between them.

There are many counts of this clonotype. The chain couples TRBV6-5 to TRBJ2-1; tentative D call: TRBD2 (6 bases). The CDR3 consists of 16 residues. The V gene lost 2 bases and the J gene lost 5 bases, with 16 bases spanning the gap. CDR1 and CDR2 (germline): MNHEY, SVGAGI. The chain's CDR3 is CASSYPARGGNNEQFF. The CDR3 DNA is TGTGCCAGCAGTTACCCCGCACGGGGAGGCAACAATGAGCAGTTCTTC.